The entry that follows covers one T cell receptor beta chain sequence. This entry is derived from a study of control samples from healthy donors and cancer patients. Trimming at V came to 7 bases and at J to 2 bases, leaving 3 bases not matched to a gene. This CDR3 is built from 13 residues. Libraries were prepared by immunoSEQ multiplex PCR; TCRdb keeps only in-frame clonotypes and omits some of them. The sample gives about 150,000 clones, approximately 93% of which show up once; 2% to 2.5% is in the top ten. The receptor comes from a middle-aged man in good health. The specimen sequenced was blood. The chain is built from TRBV23-1 and TRBJ2-5, with TRBD1 matching over 8 bases. TRBV23-1 is reported as an ORF; its role is uncertain. The CDR3 region is CASTRDRQETQYF. CDR3 coding DNA: TGCGCCAGCACCCGGGACAGGCAAGAGACCCAGTACTTC.